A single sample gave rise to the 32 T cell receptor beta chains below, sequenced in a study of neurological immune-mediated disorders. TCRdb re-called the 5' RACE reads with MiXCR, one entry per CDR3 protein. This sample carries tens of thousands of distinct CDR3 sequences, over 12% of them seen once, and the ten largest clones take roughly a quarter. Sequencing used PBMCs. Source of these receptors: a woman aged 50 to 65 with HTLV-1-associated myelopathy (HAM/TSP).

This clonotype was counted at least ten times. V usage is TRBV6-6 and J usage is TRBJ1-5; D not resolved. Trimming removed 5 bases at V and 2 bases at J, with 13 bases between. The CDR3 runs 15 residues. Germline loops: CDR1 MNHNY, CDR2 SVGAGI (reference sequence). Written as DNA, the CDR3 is TGTGCCAGCAGTCCCGTGAGGGAGGGCAATCAGCCCCAGCATTTT. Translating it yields CASSPVREGNQPQHF.

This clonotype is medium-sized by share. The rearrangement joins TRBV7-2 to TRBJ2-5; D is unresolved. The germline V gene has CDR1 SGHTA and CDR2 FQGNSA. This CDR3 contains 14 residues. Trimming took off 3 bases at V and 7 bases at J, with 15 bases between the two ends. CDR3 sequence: CASSFLQNGATQYF. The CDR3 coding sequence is TGTGCCAGCAGCTTTTTGCAGAACGGTGCGACCCAGTACTTC. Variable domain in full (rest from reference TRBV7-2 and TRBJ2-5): GAGVSQSPSNKVTEKGKDVELRCDPISGHTALYWYRQSLGQGLEFLIYFQGNSAPDKSGLPSDRFSAERTGGSVSTLTIQRTQQEDSAVYLCASSFLQNGATQYFGPGTRLLVL.

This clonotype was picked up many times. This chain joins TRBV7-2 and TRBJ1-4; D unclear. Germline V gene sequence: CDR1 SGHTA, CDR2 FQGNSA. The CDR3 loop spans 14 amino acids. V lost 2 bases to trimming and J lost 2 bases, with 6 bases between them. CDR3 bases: TGTGCCAGCAGCTTACTAGTGACTAATGAAAAACTGTTTTTT. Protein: CASSLLVTNEKLFF.

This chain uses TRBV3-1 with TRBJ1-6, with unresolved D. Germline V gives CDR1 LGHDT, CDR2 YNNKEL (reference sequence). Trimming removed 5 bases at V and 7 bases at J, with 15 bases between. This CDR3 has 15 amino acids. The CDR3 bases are TGTGCCAGCAGCTCCCGGATCGAGGCGAATTCACCCCTCCACTTT. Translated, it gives CASSSRIEANSPLHF.

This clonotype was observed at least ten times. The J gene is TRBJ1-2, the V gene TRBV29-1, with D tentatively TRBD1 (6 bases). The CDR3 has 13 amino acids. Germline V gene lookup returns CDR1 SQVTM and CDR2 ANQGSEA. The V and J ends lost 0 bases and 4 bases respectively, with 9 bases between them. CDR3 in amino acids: CSVEETGPYGYTF. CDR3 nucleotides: TGCAGCGTTGAAGAGACAGGCCCCTATGGCTACACCTTC.

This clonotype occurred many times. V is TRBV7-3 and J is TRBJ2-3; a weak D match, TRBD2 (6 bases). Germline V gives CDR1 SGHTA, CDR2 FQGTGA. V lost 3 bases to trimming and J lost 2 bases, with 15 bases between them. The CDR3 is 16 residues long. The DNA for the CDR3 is TGTGCCAGCAGCTTGGGCATTGGCGGGGCCACAGATACGCAGTATTTT. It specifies CASSLGIGGATDTQYF.

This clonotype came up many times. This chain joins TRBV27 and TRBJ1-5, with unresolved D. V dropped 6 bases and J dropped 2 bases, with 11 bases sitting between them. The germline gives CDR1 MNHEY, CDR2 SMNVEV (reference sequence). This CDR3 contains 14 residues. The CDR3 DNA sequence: TGTGCCAGCAGAACGAGGTCAGGCAATCAGCCCCAGCATTTT. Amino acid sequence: CASRTRSGNQPQHF.

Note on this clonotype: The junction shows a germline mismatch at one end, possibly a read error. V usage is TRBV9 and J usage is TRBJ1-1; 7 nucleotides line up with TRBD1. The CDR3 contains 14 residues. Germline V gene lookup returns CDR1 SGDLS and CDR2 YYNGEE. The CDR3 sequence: CASSPRGTGAESFF. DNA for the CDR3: TGTGCCAGCAGCCCGAGGGGTACAGGGGCTGAATCTTTCTTC. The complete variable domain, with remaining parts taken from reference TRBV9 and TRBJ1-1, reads DSGVTQTPKHLITATGQRVTLRCSPRSGDLSVYWYQQSLDQGLQFLIQYYNGEERAKGNILERFSAQQFPDLHSELNLSSLELGDSALYFCASSPRGTGAESFFGQGTRLTVV.

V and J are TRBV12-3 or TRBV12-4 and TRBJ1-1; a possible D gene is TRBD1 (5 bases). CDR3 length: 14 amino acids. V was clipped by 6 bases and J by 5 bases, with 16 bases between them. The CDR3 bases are TGTGCCAGCAGCCGGGGAAGGGGATCGACTGAAGCTTTCTTT. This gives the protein CASSRGRGSTEAFF.

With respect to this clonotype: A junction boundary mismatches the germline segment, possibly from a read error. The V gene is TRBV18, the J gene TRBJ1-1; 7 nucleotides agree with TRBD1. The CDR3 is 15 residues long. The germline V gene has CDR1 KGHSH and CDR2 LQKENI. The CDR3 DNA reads TGTTCCAGCTCACCGACCCAGGGGGTGAACACTGAAGCTTTTTTT. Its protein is CSSSPTQGVNTEAFF.

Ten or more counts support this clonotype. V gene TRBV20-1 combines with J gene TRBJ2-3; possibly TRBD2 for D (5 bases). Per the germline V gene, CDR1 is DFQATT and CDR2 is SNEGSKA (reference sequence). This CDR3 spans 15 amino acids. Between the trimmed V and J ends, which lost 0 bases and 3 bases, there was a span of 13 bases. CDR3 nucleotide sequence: TGCAGTGCTAGAGATCGACGGGATTGGACAGATACGCAGTATTTT. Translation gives CSARDRRDWTDTQYF.

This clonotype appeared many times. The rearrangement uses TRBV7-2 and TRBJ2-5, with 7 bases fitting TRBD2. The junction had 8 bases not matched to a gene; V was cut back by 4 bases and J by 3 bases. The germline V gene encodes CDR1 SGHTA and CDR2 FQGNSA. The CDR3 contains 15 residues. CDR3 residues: CASSWGGSGKETQYF. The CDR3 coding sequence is TGTGCCAGCAGCTGGGGGGGGTCCGGGAAAGAGACCCAGTACTTC.

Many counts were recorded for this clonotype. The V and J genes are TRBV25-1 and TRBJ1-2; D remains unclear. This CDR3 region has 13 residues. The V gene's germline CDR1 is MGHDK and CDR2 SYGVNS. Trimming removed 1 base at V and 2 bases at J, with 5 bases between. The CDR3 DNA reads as TGTGCCAGCAGTGAATCATGGAACTATGGCTACACCTTC. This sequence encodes CASSESWNYGYTF.

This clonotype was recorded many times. Here the CDR3 reads CSAASDSTSYNEQFF. CDR3 sequence (DNA): TGCAGTGCTGCGTCCGACTCAACCTCCTACAATGAGCAGTTCTTC. The rearrangement joins TRBV20-1 to TRBJ2-1, with no clear D. Germline V gives CDR1 DFQATT, CDR2 SNEGSKA (reference sequence). This CDR3 has 15 residues. The germline V and J ends were trimmed by 5 bases and 0 bases, with 14 bases remaining between them.

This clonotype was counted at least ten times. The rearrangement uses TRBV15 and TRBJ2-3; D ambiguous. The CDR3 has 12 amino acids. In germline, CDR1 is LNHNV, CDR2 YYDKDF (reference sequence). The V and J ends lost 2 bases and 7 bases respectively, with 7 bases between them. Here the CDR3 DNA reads TGTGCCACCAGCAGACGCGGAAATACGCAGTATTTT. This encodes CATSRRGNTQYF.

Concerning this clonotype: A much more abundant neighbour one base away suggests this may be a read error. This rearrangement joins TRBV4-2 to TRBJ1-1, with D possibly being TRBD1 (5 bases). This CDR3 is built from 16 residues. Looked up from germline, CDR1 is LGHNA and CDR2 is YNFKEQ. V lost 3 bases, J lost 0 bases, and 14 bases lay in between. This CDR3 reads CASSHYLRGVNTEAFF. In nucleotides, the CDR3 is TGTGCCAGCAGCCACTATCTGAGGGGAGTGAACACTGAAGCTTTCTTT.

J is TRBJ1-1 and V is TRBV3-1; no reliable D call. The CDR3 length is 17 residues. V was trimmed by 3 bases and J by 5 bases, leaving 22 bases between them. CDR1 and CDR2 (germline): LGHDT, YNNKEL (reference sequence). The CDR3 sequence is CASSHPVLRGLGTEAFF. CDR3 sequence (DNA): TGTGCCAGCAGCCATCCTGTACTACGAGGACTGGGAACTGAAGCTTTCTTT.

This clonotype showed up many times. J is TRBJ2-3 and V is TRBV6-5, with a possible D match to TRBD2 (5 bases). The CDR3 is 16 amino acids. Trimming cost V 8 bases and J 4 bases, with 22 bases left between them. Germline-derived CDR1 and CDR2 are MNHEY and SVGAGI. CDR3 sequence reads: CASRRTSWRSADTQYF. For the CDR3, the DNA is TGTGCCAGCCGGCGGACGAGTTGGCGTAGCGCAGATACGCAGTATTTT.

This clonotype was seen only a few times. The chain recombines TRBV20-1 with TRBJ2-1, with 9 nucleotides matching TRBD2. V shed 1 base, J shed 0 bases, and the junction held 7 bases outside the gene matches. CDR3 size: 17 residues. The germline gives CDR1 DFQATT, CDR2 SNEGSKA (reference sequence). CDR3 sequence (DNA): TGCAGTGCTAGAGGAAAGAAGCGGGGGGCCTCCTACAATGAGCAGTTCTTC. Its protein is CSARGKKRGASYNEQFF.

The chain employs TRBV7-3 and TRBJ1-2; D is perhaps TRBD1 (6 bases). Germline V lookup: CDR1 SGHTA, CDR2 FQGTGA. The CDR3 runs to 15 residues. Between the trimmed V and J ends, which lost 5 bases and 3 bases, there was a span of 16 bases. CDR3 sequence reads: CASSTRGQQDYGYTF. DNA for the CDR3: TGTGCCAGCAGCACCAGGGGCCAACAGGACTATGGCTACACCTTC.

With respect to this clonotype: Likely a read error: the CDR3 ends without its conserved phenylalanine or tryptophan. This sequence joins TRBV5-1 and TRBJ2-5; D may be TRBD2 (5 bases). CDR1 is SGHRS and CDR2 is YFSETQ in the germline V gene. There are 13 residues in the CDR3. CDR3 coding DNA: TGCGACAGCTGGGAGTTACCGGGGGAGACCCAGTACATC. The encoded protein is CDSWELPGETQYI.

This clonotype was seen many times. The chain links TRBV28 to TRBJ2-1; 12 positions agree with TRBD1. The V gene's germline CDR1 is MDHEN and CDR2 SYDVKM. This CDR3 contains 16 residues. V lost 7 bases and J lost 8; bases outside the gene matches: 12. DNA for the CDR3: TGTGCCAGCAATCCAGCGGGGACAGGGGGCGACGATGAGCAGTTCTTC. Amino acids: CASNPAGTGGDDEQFF. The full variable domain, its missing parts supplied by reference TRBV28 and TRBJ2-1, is DVKVTQSSRYLVKRTGEKVFLECVQDMDHENMFWYRQDPGLGLRLIYFSYDVKMKEKGDIPEGYSVSREKKERFSLILESASTNQTSMYLCASNPAGTGGDDEQFFGPGTRLTVL.

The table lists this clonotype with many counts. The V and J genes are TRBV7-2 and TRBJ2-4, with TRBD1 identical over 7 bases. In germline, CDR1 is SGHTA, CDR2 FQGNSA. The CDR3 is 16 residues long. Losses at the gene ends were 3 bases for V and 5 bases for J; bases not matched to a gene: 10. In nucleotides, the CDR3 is TGTGCCAGCAGCTTTCAGGGGGTAATTTGGGAAAACATTCAGTACTTC. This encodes CASSFQGVIWENIQYF.

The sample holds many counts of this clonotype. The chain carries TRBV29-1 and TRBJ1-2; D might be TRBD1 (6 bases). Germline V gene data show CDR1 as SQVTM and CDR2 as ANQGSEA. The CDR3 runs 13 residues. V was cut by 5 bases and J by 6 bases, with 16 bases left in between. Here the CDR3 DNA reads TGCAGCGTTCCAGGATCAGGGGCCCATGGCTACACCTTC. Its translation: CSVPGSGAHGYTF.

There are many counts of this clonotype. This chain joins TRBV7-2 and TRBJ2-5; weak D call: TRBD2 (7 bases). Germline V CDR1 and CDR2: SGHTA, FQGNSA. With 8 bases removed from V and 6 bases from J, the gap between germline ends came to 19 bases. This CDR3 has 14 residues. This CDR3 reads CASSLGGAGKTQYF. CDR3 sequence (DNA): TGTGCCAGCTCCCTGGGGGGGGCGGGGAAGACCCAGTACTTC.

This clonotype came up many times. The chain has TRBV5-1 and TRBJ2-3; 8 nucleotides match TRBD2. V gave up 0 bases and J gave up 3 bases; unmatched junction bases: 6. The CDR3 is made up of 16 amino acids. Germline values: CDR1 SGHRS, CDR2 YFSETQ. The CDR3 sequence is CASSLEAAGETDTQYF. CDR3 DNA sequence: TGCGCCAGCAGCTTGGAAGCAGCGGGGGAGACAGATACGCAGTATTTT.

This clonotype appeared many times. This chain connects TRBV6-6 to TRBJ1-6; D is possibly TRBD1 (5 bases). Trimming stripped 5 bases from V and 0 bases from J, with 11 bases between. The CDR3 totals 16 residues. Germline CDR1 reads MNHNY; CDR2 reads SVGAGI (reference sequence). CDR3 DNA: TGTGCCAGCAGTCCAAGACAGCCCTCCTATAATTCACCCCTCCACTTT. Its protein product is CASSPRQPSYNSPLHF.

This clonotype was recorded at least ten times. CDR3 nucleotides: TGTGCCAGCAATGCGGACAGGGGGCCAGATACGCAGTATTTT. This codes for CASNADRGPDTQYF. The chain joins TRBV6-1 to TRBJ2-3; 11 bases are shared with TRBD1. The CDR3 consists of 14 residues. Germline CDR1 MNHNS, CDR2 SASEGT. The V segment lost 7 bases and the J segment 4 bases; nucleotides outside the gene matches: 4.

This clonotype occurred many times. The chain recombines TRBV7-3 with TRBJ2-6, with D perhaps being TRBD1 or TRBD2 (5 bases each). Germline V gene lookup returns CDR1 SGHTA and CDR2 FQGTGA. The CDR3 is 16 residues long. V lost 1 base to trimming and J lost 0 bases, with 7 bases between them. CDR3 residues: CASSLMGVSGANVLTF. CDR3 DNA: TGTGCCAGCAGCTTAATGGGGGTCTCTGGGGCCAACGTCCTGACTTTC.

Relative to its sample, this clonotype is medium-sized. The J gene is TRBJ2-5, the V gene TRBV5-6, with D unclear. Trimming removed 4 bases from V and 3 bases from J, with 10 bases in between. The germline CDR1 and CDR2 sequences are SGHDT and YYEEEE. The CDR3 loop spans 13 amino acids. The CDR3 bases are TGTGCCAGCAGCCACACAAACGAAGAGACCCAGTACTTC. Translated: CASSHTNEETQYF.

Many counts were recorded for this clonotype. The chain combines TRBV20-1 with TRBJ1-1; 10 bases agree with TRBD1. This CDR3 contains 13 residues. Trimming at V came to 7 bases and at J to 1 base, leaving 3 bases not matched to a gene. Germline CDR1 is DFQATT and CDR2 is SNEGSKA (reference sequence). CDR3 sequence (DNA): TGCAGTGAGGGACAGGGGCCGAACACTGAAGCTTTCTTT. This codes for CSEGQGPNTEAFF.

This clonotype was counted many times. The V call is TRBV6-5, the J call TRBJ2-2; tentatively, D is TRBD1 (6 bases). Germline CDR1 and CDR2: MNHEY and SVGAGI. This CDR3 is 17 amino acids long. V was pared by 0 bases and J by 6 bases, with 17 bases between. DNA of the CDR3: TGTGCCAGCAGTTACTCGAGCAGGGGAGCTGGGGCCGGGGAGCTGTTTTTT. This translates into CASSYSSRGAGAGELFF.